The next 30 T cell receptor beta chains were all read from a single sample in a study of technical replicates of blood from a handful of donors (dated by TCRdb to about 2017). Preparation of the library involved the immunoSEQ multiplex PCR assay. Here the immuneACCESS table is served through TCRdb, limited to in-frame sequences with V and J called. Missing clones are a known gap in these copies; in checked studies unresolved V genes cover under half, and the rest lacks a known reason. Counted in this sample were some 94,000 clones; roughly 94% of them appeared once. The ten largest clonotypes hold less than 0.35% of the sample. Sample: T cells isolated from PBMCs. The receptor set was obtained from a human donor in good health.

The V and J genes are TRBV2 and TRBJ2-5; the D is unclear. This CDR3 spans 11 amino acids. The germline CDR1 and CDR2 sequences are SNHLY and FYNNEI. Trimming took off 5 bases at V and 2 bases at J, with 3 bases between the two ends. The CDR3 nucleotides are TGTGCCAGCAGTTCGCAAGAGACCCAGTACTTC. As protein: CASSSQETQYF.

The CDR3 reads CASSLGLAGGPSGTDTQYF. CDR3 DNA sequence: TGTGCCAGCAGCTTGGGACTAGCGGGAGGGCCCTCCGGGACAGATACGCAGTATTTT. The chain couples TRBV5-8 to TRBJ2-3; 14 nucleotides line up with TRBD2. CDR3 length: 19 residues. Germline CDR1 and CDR2: SGHTS and YDEGEE. V lost 0 bases to trimming and J lost 3 bases; unmatched junction nucleotides: 9.

This rearrangement joins TRBV30 to TRBJ2-5, with TRBD2 identical over 9 bases. The junction had 10 bases not matched to a gene; V was cut back by 5 bases and J by 6 bases. Germline V gene sequence: CDR1 GTSNPN, CDR2 SVGIG (reference sequence). The CDR3 consists of 14 residues. DNA of the CDR3: TGTGCCTGGGCGGGAGGGCCGGGGGCGAAGACCCAGTACTTC. Translation: CAWAGGPGAKTQYF.

The rearrangement links TRBV4-1 to TRBJ2-7, with 8 bases lining up with TRBD1. Germline values: CDR1 MGHRA, CDR2 YSYEKL. V lost 1 base and J lost 1; bases outside the gene matches: 3. The CDR3 extends over 15 amino acids. The CDR3 here is CASSQGDRGSYEQYF. The CDR3 DNA reads TGCGCCAGCAGCCAAGGCGACAGGGGATCCTACGAGCAGTACTTC.

The chain is built from TRBV4-1 and TRBJ2-1, with 9 positions matching TRBD2. The CDR3 totals 16 residues. CDR1 MGHRA and CDR2 YSYEKL come from the germline V gene. The trim removed 1 base at V and 8 bases at J, leaving 9 bases unmatched. The CDR3 DNA is TGCGCCAGCAGCCAAGTTAGTAGCGGGAGTGTAGATGAGCAGTTCTTC. This encodes CASSQVSSGSVDEQFF.

In DNA, the CDR3 is TGCAGCGCAGGGGGCGGACTGAACACTGAAGCTTTCTTT. This sequence encodes CSAGGGLNTEAFF. The chain is built from TRBV29-1 and TRBJ1-1; TRBD1 matches 8 bases. Germline V gene data show CDR1 as SQVTM and CDR2 as ANQGSEA. The CDR3 extends over 13 amino acids. Germline trimming cut 7 bases from V and 0 bases from J; bases unmatched to any gene: 4.

This chain connects TRBV7-2 to TRBJ1-4; no firm D call. Germline lookup yields CDR1 SGHTA and CDR2 FQGNSA. The CDR3 is 15 amino acids. Trimming took 1 base from V and 3 from J, leaving 9 bases between them. This CDR3 is CASSLEGEANEKLFF. CDR3 bases: TGTGCCAGCAGCTTAGAAGGAGAAGCTAATGAAAAACTGTTTTTT.

The chain couples TRBV27 to TRBJ1-3, with a tentative D call TRBD1 (6 bases). Germline CDR1 MNHEY, CDR2 SMNVEV (reference sequence). V lost 6 bases and J lost 3, with 15 bases in between. The CDR3 spans 15 residues. CDR3 DNA sequence: TGTGCCAGCAGACGAACAGGGACCAATGGAAACACCATATATTTT. The encoded protein is CASRRTGTNGNTIYF.

The genes are TRBV7-2 and TRBJ2-7; D may be TRBD2 (5 bases). The CDR3 is 15 amino acids. In germline, CDR1 is SGHTA, CDR2 FQGNSA. Trimming removed 4 bases from V and 4 bases from J, with 17 bases in between. CDR3 coding DNA: TGTGCCAGCAGCTCCCTCCGAAGTAGAGGGTACGAGCAGTACTTC. Protein sequence: CASSSLRSRGYEQYF.

This rearrangement joins TRBV5-1 to TRBJ2-1, with unresolved D. The germline V gene has CDR1 SGHRS and CDR2 YFSETQ. V gave up 4 bases and J gave up 7 bases, with 15 bases separating them. The CDR3 contains 14 residues. In nucleotides, the CDR3 is TGCGCCAGCAGCCAACGGGTGGGTGGGAATGAGCAGTTCTTC. Protein product: CASSQRVGGNEQFF.

This clone is a singleton in its sample. This sequence joins TRBV28 and TRBJ1-1; no firm D call. The CDR3 spans 14 residues. Between the trimmed V and J ends, which lost 3 bases and 5 bases, there was a span of 13 bases. From germline, CDR1 is MDHEN and CDR2 SYDVKM. CDR3 in amino acids: CASSFFGSGTEAFF. DNA of the CDR3: TGTGCCAGCAGTTTTTTCGGGTCGGGGACTGAAGCTTTCTTT.

This chain joins TRBV9 and TRBJ2-7, with 10 bases lining up with TRBD2. This CDR3 has 16 residues. The V segment lost 3 bases and the J segment 6 bases; nucleotides outside the gene matches: 12. Germline CDR1 is SGDLS and CDR2 is YYNGEE. The CDR3 loop is CASSDLIAGGRSEQYF. CDR3 in DNA: TGTGCCAGCAGCGATCTTATAGCGGGGGGCCGTTCCGAGCAGTACTTC. The full variable domain, rest sourced from reference TRBV9 and TRBJ2-7, is DSGVTQTPKHLITATGQRVTLRCSPRSGDLSVYWYQQSLDQGLQFLIQYYNGEERAKGNILERFSAQQFPDLHSELNLSSLELGDSALYFCASSDLIAGGRSEQYFGPGTRLTVT.

This chain joins TRBV5-6 and TRBJ2-1; the D gene is possibly TRBD1 (5 bases). V lost 0 bases, J lost 10 bases, and 11 bases lay in between. The germline CDR1 and CDR2 sequences are SGHDT and YYEEEE. This CDR3 is 13 amino acids long. Here the CDR3 reads CASSLEQAIEQFF. CDR3 DNA sequence: TGTGCCAGCAGCTTGGAACAGGCTATAGAGCAGTTCTTC.

This chain uses TRBV7-2 with TRBJ2-7, with D maybe TRBD2 (6 bases). The CDR3 runs 16 residues. Germline-derived CDR1 and CDR2 are SGHTA and FQGNSA. Trimming removed 5 bases at V and 2 bases at J, with 19 bases between. The CDR3 DNA sequence: TGTGCCAGCAGCCCGGGTCTAGCGCTCTTACCCTACGAGCAGTACTTC. Translation gives CASSPGLALLPYEQYF.

The chain carries TRBV9 and TRBJ2-3, with 10 bases identical to TRBD2. The CDR3 has 14 amino acids. Germline V lookup: CDR1 SGDLS, CDR2 YYNGEE. V lost 5 bases to trimming and J lost 5 bases; unmatched junction nucleotides: 5. As DNA, the CDR3 is TGTGCCAGCAGGGCGAGCGGGGGGGAAGATACGCAGTATTTT. Its protein product is CASRASGGEDTQYF.

The genes are TRBV7-2 and TRBJ1-1, with D perhaps matching TRBD1 (5 bases). The germline V gene has CDR1 SGHTA and CDR2 FQGNSA. Trimming pared 6 bases from V and 1 base from J, leaving 12 bases between. The CDR3 sequence is 14 residues long. CDR3 residues: CASRTMTENTEAFF. The CDR3 nucleotides read TGTGCCAGCAGAACCATGACAGAGAACACTGAAGCTTTCTTT. Complete variable domain (other parts from reference TRBV7-2 and TRBJ1-1): GAGVSQSPSNKVTEKGKDVELRCDPISGHTALYWYRQSLGQGLEFLIYFQGNSAPDKSGLPSDRFSAERTGGSVSTLTIQRTQQEDSAVYLCASRTMTENTEAFFGQGTRLTVV.

The V and J genes are TRBV9 and TRBJ2-6; D call uncertain. Trimming pared 3 bases from V and 0 bases from J, leaving 7 bases between. Germline CDR1 and CDR2: SGDLS and YYNGEE. The CDR3 consists of 15 residues. The CDR3 DNA reads TGTGCCAGCAGCGGACTGTTCTCTGGGGCCAACGTCCTGACTTTC. Translated, it gives CASSGLFSGANVLTF. Based on the CDR3 plus reference TRBV9 and TRBJ2-6, the full variable domain is DSGVTQTPKHLITATGQRVTLRCSPRSGDLSVYWYQQSLDQGLQFLIQYYNGEERAKGNILERFSAQQFPDLHSELNLSSLELGDSALYFCASSGLFSGANVLTFGAGSRLTVL.

V and J are TRBV4-2 and TRBJ2-1; D call uncertain. The V gene lost 0 bases and the J gene lost 7 bases, with 13 bases spanning the gap. The CDR3 consists of 15 residues. CDR1 is LGHNA and CDR2 is YNFKEQ in the germline V gene. The CDR3 spells CASSQDRNPGNEQFF. CDR3 nucleotides: TGTGCCAGCAGCCAAGATCGTAACCCCGGGAATGAGCAGTTCTTC.

The chain uses TRBV4-3 and TRBJ2-1; 8 positions agree with TRBD1. This CDR3 has 13 amino acids. Germline CDR1 and CDR2: LGHNA and YSLEER. Trimming took 3 bases from V and 10 from J; bases not matched to a gene: 5. The CDR3 reads CASSQAWDREQFF. The CDR3 nucleotides read TGCGCCAGCAGCCAGGCCTGGGACAGGGAGCAGTTCTTC.

The chain employs TRBV4-2 and TRBJ2-7, with a tentative D call TRBD1 (5 bases). Germline CDR1 and CDR2: LGHNA and YNFKEQ. The V end was cut by 0 bases, the J end by 2 bases, with 14 bases between. This CDR3 is built from 16 residues. The CDR3 DNA follows: TGTGCCAGCAGCCAAGATTGGGGCCAGGGCACCTACGAGCAGTACTTC. The encoded protein is CASSQDWGQGTYEQYF.

The chain combines TRBV21-1 with TRBJ1-2. TRBV21-1 is assigned pseudogene status. The CDR3 extends over 14 amino acids. The CDR3 bases are TGTGCCAACAATGGGGGGGAGTTAAACTATGGCTACACCTTC. Encoded protein: CANNGGELNYGYTF.

CDR3 DNA sequence: TGTGCCAGCAGTCCTCGTATAGCGGGAGGGATGCACAATGAGCAGTTCTTC. Translation gives CASSPRIAGGMHNEQFF. The chain is built from TRBV4-2 and TRBJ2-1, with 11 bases identical to TRBD2. The CDR3 spans 17 residues. With 6 bases clipped from V and 5 bases from J, the junction kept 12 bases outside the gene matches. The germline gives CDR1 LGHNA, CDR2 YNFKEQ.

The chain joins TRBV2 to TRBJ2-7, with 8 bases fitting TRBD2. Germline-derived CDR1 and CDR2 are SNHLY and FYNNEI. This CDR3 comprises 16 residues. J lost 3 bases, V lost 2 bases, and 9 bases had no gene match. The CDR3 region is CASSEWVAGPNYEQYF. The CDR3, as DNA: TGTGCCAGCAGTGAATGGGTAGCGGGACCTAACTACGAGCAGTACTTC.

This chain connects TRBV14 to TRBJ2-3, with no clear D. Trimming cost V 4 bases and J 5 bases, with 4 bases left between them. There are 11 residues in the CDR3. The germline V gene encodes CDR1 SGHDN and CDR2 FVKESK. DNA of the CDR3: TGTGCCAGCAGCCTATTAGATACGCAGTATTTT. Amino acids: CASSLLDTQYF.

The chain recombines TRBV12-5 with TRBJ2-7; no clear D gene. CDR3 length: 14 amino acids. Trimming shortened V by 3 bases and J by 4 bases, and 13 bases separated the two germline ends. Germline V gene sequence: CDR1 LGHNT, CDR2 FRNRAP. This CDR3 reads CASGFTLSAYEQYF. CDR3 nucleotides: TGTGCTAGTGGTTTCACCCTTTCCGCGTACGAGCAGTACTTC.

This clone was seen only once. This chain joins TRBV30 and TRBJ2-7; D might be TRBD2 (5 bases). CDR3 length: 14 residues. V dropped 4 bases and J dropped 1 base, with 14 bases sitting between them. Germline CDR1 GTSNPN, CDR2 SVGIG (reference sequence). The CDR3, as DNA: TGTGCCTGGATGAGCCTAGCAGAATCCTACGAGCAGTACTTC. Protein product: CAWMSLAESYEQYF.

The chain has TRBV2 and TRBJ2-7, with a tentative D call TRBD1 (6 bases). V shed 6 bases and J shed 1 base, with 10 bases lying between them. Germline CDR1 and CDR2: SNHLY and FYNNEI. The CDR3 sequence is 13 residues long. This CDR3 is CASSRDISYEQYF. For the CDR3, the DNA is TGTGCCAGCAGCCGGGACATATCCTACGAGCAGTACTTC. The full variable domain, in which reference TRBV2 and TRBJ2-7 provide the parts outside the CDR3, is EPEVTQTPSHQVTQMGQEVILRCVPISNHLYFYWYRQILGQKVEFLVSFYNNEISEKSEIFDDQFSVERPDGSNFTLKIRSTKLEDSAMYFCASSRDISYEQYFGPGTRLTVT.

The rearrangement links TRBV14 to TRBJ2-1; 8 bases agree with TRBD2. The CDR3 runs 13 residues. The germline V gene has CDR1 SGHDN and CDR2 FVKESK. V was pared by 4 bases and J by 9 bases, with 5 bases of the junction left unmatched. The CDR3 bases are TGTGCCAGCAGCCTGGGACTAGTTGCTGAGCAGTTCTTC. Amino acids: CASSLGLVAEQFF. Supplemented by reference TRBV14 and TRBJ2-1, the full variable domain reads EAGVTQFPSHSVIEKGQTVTLRCDPISGHDNLYWYRRVMGKEIKFLLHFVKESKQDESGMPNNRFLAERTGGTYSTLKVQPAELEDSGVYFCASSLGLVAEQFFGPGTRLTVL.

This clone was detected once. The CDR3 protein is CASSLRGPGNTIYF. The CDR3 coding sequence is TGTGCCAGCAGCCTGAGGGGGCCTGGAAACACCATATATTTT. The chain joins TRBV28 to TRBJ1-3; TRBD1 agrees at 7 bases. The V segment lost 6 bases and the J segment 2 bases; nucleotides outside the gene matches: 4. CDR1 is MDHEN and CDR2 is SYDVKM in the germline V gene. This CDR3 is built from 14 residues. Variable domain in full (rest from reference TRBV28 and TRBJ1-3): DVKVTQSSRYLVKRTGEKVFLECVQDMDHENMFWYRQDPGLGLRLIYFSYDVKMKEKGDIPEGYSVSREKKERFSLILESASTNQTSMYLCASSLRGPGNTIYFGEGSWLTVV.

The chain is built from TRBV9 and TRBJ2-6; perhaps TRBD1 as D (5 bases). This CDR3 has 16 amino acids. V was trimmed by 0 bases and J by 2 bases, leaving 9 bases between them. Germline V lookup: CDR1 SGDLS, CDR2 YYNGEE. The CDR3 is CASSVATGTGANVLTF. In DNA, the CDR3 is TGTGCCAGCAGCGTAGCTACAGGAACTGGGGCCAACGTCCTGACTTTC.